A single sample is the source of the 9 T cell receptor beta chains below, sequenced in a study of human T cells and chemical hapten exposure (dated by TCRdb to the early 2020s). Per the publication, the time point label means: pre-sensitization, week 0. Sample treatment or condition, as interpreted from the label and publication: therapeutic diphenylcyclopropenone sensitization with weekly scalp DPC. Library generation was performed with RACE. The sample was run on a NextSeq 500. Using fastp at Q25 and MiXCR, TCRdb reprocessed the public reads and kept productive beta chains. Records with the same CDR3 protein are collapsed into one entry carrying the most frequent genes and DNA. The sample table lists 45,000 to 60,000 distinct CDR3 sequences, 9.4% of them with a count of one. The ten largest clones represent 11% to 15% of the sample. The sequencing here drew on whole blood, taken in connection with sensitization to the hapten diphenylcyclopropenone (DPC). The receptors were sampled from a woman aged 35 to 49 with alopecia areata. Some clones in this sample may be carry-over from other donors' samples.

This clonotype was seen a handful of times. This chain connects TRBV6-2 or TRBV6-3 to TRBJ2-2; unclear D gene. V lost 0 bases and J 0 bases, leaving 5 bases between the germline ends. Germline CDR1 MNHEY, CDR2 SVGEGT. The CDR3 is 15 residues long. The CDR3 reads CASSYSSANTGELFF. The CDR3 bases are TGTGCCAGCAGTTACTCATCGGCGAACACCGGGGAGCTGTTTTTT.

This clonotype was found many times. The rearrangement uses TRBV5-1 and TRBJ2-7; 8 bases line up with TRBD2. Per germline, CDR1 SGHRS and CDR2 YFSETQ. The CDR3 loop spans 15 amino acids. The V segment lost 2 bases and the J segment 5 bases; nucleotides outside the gene matches: 9. The CDR3 sequence is CASSFLGLAENEQYF. CDR3 DNA sequence: TGCGCCAGCAGCTTTCTCGGACTAGCAGAAAACGAGCAGTACTTC. Drawing the rest from reference TRBV5-1 and TRBJ2-7, the complete variable domain is KAGVTQTPRYLIKTRGQQVTLSCSPISGHRSVSWYQQTPGQGLQFLFEYFSETQRNKGNFPGRFSGRQFSNSRSEMNVSTLELGDSALYLCASSFLGLAENEQYFGPGTRLTVT.

This clonotype was observed a single time. The chain's CDR3 is CASSPIQLGQNEQYF. The DNA of the CDR3 is TGTGCCAGCTCACCTATTCAATTGGGACAGAACGAGCAGTACTTC. The chain carries TRBV18 and TRBJ2-7; 7 bases map to TRBD1. The CDR3 loop spans 15 amino acids. The V and J ends lost 3 bases and 5 bases, in that order; junction bases with no gene match: 10. CDR1 and CDR2 from the germline V gene are KGHSH and LQKENI.

This clonotype has more than one count but fewer than ten. The chain joins TRBV7-6 to TRBJ1-1; 8 bases align to TRBD1. The CDR3 is 14 residues long. V was pared by 6 bases and J by 0 bases, with 3 bases of the junction left unmatched. The germline gives CDR1 SGHVS, CDR2 FNYEAQ. The CDR3 spells CASRTGVVNTEAFF. For the CDR3, the DNA is TGTGCCAGCAGGACAGGGGTAGTGAACACTGAAGCTTTCTTT.

This clonotype was observed a handful of times. V is TRBV12-3 or TRBV12-4 and J is TRBJ2-3, with 10 bases fitting TRBD2. This CDR3 region has 19 residues. J was trimmed by 6 bases and V by 5 bases; bases with no gene match: 20. CDR3 protein: CASSPRISKLAGQGDTQYF. The CDR3 bases are TGTGCCAGCAGTCCGAGGATATCTAAACTAGCGGGGCAAGGGGATACGCAGTATTTT.

Many counts were recorded for this clonotype. The J gene is TRBJ2-1, the V gene TRBV7-6; 11 bases are a match to TRBD2. CDR3 length: 17 amino acids. After removal of 6 bases from V and 2 bases from J, the junction contained 9 bases not matched to a gene. The germline V gene encodes CDR1 SGHVS and CDR2 FNYEAQ. The chain's CDR3 is CASSPQTSGVAYNEQFF. CDR3 bases: TGTGCCAGCAGTCCCCAGACTAGCGGGGTGGCCTACAATGAGCAGTTCTTC.

The chain joins TRBV9 to TRBJ2-7, with 10 positions matching TRBD2. V lost 3 bases to trimming and J lost 3 bases; unmatched junction nucleotides: 3. CDR1 and CDR2 from the germline V gene are SGDLS and YYNGEE. The CDR3 is made up of 14 amino acids. CDR3 coding DNA: TGTGCCAGCAGCGAGGCTAGCGGGGGCTACGAGCAGTACTTC. Its translation: CASSEASGGYEQYF.

Notes on this clonotype: One junction end does not reproduce the germline sequence, and a read error may be involved. V gene TRBV29-1 combines with J gene TRBJ1-3; a possible D gene is TRBD1 (5 bases). The CDR3 sequence is 14 residues long. Per germline, CDR1 SQVTM and CDR2 ANQGSEA. The DNA for the CDR3 is TGCAGCGTCCGTTCGGGGGTCTCTGGAAACACCTTATATTTT. Translation gives CSVRSGVSGNTLYF.

This clonotype was seen ten or more times. V is TRBV7-8 and J is TRBJ2-5; perhaps TRBD2 as D (6 bases). V was pared by 6 bases and J by 2 bases, with 16 bases between. Germline assignment: CDR1 SGHVS and CDR2 FQNEAQ. CDR3 length: 15 residues. The CDR3 loop reads CASRLWSGEQETQYF. CDR3 sequence (DNA): TGTGCCAGCAGACTCTGGTCGGGGGAGCAAGAGACCCAGTACTTC.